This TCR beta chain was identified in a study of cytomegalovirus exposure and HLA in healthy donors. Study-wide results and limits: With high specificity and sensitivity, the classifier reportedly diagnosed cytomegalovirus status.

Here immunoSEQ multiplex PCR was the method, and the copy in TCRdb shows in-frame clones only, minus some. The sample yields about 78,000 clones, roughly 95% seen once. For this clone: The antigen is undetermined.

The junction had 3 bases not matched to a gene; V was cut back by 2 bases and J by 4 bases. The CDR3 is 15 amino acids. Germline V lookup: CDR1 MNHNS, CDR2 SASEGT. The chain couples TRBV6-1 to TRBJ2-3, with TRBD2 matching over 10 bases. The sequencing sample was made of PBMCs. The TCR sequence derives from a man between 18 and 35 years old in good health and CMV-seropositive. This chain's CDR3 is CASSELAGESDTQYF. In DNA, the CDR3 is TGTGCCAGCAGTGAACTAGCGGGAGAATCAGATACGCAGTATTTT.